Listed below are T cell receptor beta chains from one sample, sequenced in a study of radiotherapy plus CTLA-4 blockade in lung cancer. Assay: immunoSEQ multiplex PCR; the TCRdb copy retains only in-frame clones and omits some. The profile shows about 40,000 clones, around 86% of them singletons. Sequenced here: peripheral blood, sampled from a patient treated with radiotherapy plus ipilimumab. These receptor sequences come from a human donor with non-small cell lung cancer whose response to radiotherapy plus ipilimumab could not be evaluated. Each CDR3 is given with its conserved first and last residue. Fields, in order: J gene, clone size, V gene, D gene, CDR3 DNA, CDR3 protein. The D gene is left open where the match is weak. Clone size is stated in some rows and not others, as once, few, many or a class when expanded.

>TRBJ1-1|once|TRBV7-9|-
TGTGCCAGCTCAATCGGGTTCGATGGTGAAGCTTTCTTT
CASSIGFDGEAFF
>TRBJ1-1|-|TRBV4-3|-
TGCGCCAGCAGCCAAGATTCCACACCCGGGCTTCGGGGCACTGAAGCTTTCTTT
CASSQDSTPGLRGTEAFF
>TRBJ2-2|-|TRBV7-3|-
TGTGCCAGCAGGTCGGGTAGCGGCACCGGGGAGCTGTTTTTT
CASRSGSGTGELFF
>TRBJ2-6|-|TRBV5-6|-
TGTGCCAGCAGCTTCGTCGGCGGGGCGGCCAACGTCCTGACTTTC
CASSFVGGAANVLTF
>TRBJ1-5|-|TRBV27|TRBD1
TGTGCCAGCAGTTTGACAGGGGCCAATCAGCCCCAGCATTTT
CASSLTGANQPQHF
>TRBJ1-5|-|TRBV27|-
TGTGCCAGCAGTTTATCGATTGCCCAGAATCAGCCCCAGCATTTT
CASSLSIAQNQPQHF
>TRBJ2-1|-|TRBV5-1|TRBD2
TGCGCCAGCAGACTAGCGGGAGGGCCAAGGAGCTCCTACAATGAGCAGTTCTTC
CASRLAGGPRSSYNEQFF
>TRBJ2-1|-|TRBV4-3|TRBD2
TGCGCCAGCAGCCCACTAGCGGGGGGTATGAATGAGCAGTTCTTC
CASSPLAGGMNEQFF
>TRBJ2-1|-|TRBV29-1|-
TGCAGCGGAAATGGGGCTAGCGATCCAAGGTCCTACAATGAGCAGTTCTTC
CSGNGASDPRSYNEQFF
>TRBJ2-3|-|TRBV18|-
TGTGCCAGCTCATCCCGAGATACGCAGTATTTT
CASSSRDTQYF
>TRBJ2-1|-|TRBV11-2|TRBD1
TGTGCCAGCAGCCCTGGGACAGTTGAGCAGTTCTTC
CASSPGTVEQFF
>TRBJ1-2|-|TRBV28|-
TGTGCCAGCAGTTCCCCGGACAGCTCCTATGGCTACACCTTC
CASSSPDSSYGYTF
>TRBJ1-2|once|TRBV7-8|-
TGTGCCAGCACCCTACAGGGATTTGGCTACACCTTC
CASTLQGFGYTF
>TRBJ2-3|-|TRBV7-9|-
TGTGCCAGCAGCCGGCAGGGCCCTAGCACAGATACGCAGTATTTT
CASSRQGPSTDTQYF
>TRBJ2-4|-|TRBV5-6|-
TGTGCCAGCAGCCCCCCAGGCGCCAAAAACATTCAGTACTTC
CASSPPGAKNIQYF
>TRBJ2-4|-|TRBV6-5|TRBD1
TGTGCCAGCAGTAATACCGGGACAGACAAAAACATTCAGTACTTC
CASSNTGTDKNIQYF
>TRBJ2-1|-|TRBV5-1|TRBD2
TGCGCCAGCAGCACGACTAGCGGGGACCCATACAATGAGCAGTTCTTC
CASSTTSGDPYNEQFF
>TRBJ1-2|-|TRBV5-4|-
TGTGCCAGCAGCCAAGGGGAGCGGGGTTTTAACTATGGCTACACCTTC
CASSQGERGFNYGYTF
>TRBJ2-5|-|TRBV27|TRBD1
TGTGCCAGCAGTACCCTCGGACAGGGAAGGCAAGAGACCCAGTACTTC
CASSTLGQGRQETQYF
>TRBJ2-1|-|TRBV11-3|-
TGTGCCAGCAGCTTAGCTCGGACAGAGCAGTTCTTC
CASSLARTEQFF
>TRBJ2-5|-|TRBV29-1|-
TGCAGCGCAGTTCGAGGGTTGGGAGAGACCCAGTACTTC
CSAVRGLGETQYF
>TRBJ2-2|-|TRBV19|-
TGTGCCAGTACCAAAGGGGGAACCTTAAACACCGGGGAGCTGTTTTTT
CASTKGGTLNTGELFF
>TRBJ2-7|once|TRBV7-9|TRBD2
TGTGCCAGCCGACACGGGGGGGAGGGTTACGAGCAGTACTTC
CASRHGGEGYEQYF
>TRBJ2-1|few|TRBV5-1|TRBD1
TGCGCCAGCAGCTACGGGACAGGGCCTAGCAATGAGCAGTTCTTC
CASSYGTGPSNEQFF
>TRBJ1-2|-|TRBV18|TRBD1
TGTGCCAGCTCACCTCTCGCCGGGACAGGGGCCAAATGGCTCTATGGCTACACCTTC
CASSPLAGTGAKWLYGYTF
>TRBJ2-3|-|TRBV19|-
TGTGCCAGTAGTATTTGGCTAGTGCAGTCCCCACCCGCAGATACGCAGTATTTT
CASSIWLVQSPPADTQYF
>TRBJ2-7|-|TRBV5-4|-
TGTGCCAGCAGCCCACAGGGAGTGAACTCCTACGAGCAGTACTTC
CASSPQGVNSYEQYF
>TRBJ1-3|-|TRBV2|-
TGTGCCAGCAGTGAAGGACTTAGCGGTCGGGCCGGAAACACCATATATTTT
CASSEGLSGRAGNTIYF
>TRBJ1-5|-|TRBV5-6|-
TGTGCCAGCAGCCCCCGAACGGCGGGGAATCAGCCCCAGCATTTT
CASSPRTAGNQPQHF
>TRBJ2-7|few|TRBV5-4|TRBD2
TGTGCCAGCGCGCCGGGGGGGAGGGACGAGCAGTACTTC
CASAPGGRDEQYF
>TRBJ2-7|-|TRBV15|-
TGTGCCACCAGCAGAGACGTAAACGAGCAGTACTTC
CATSRDVNEQYF
>TRBJ2-7|-|TRBV7-2|TRBD1
TGTGCCAGCAGCTTAGGTGTGGGACAGGGGGGCGAGCAGTACTTC
CASSLGVGQGGEQYF
>TRBJ2-2|-|TRBV9|TRBD2
TGTGCCAGCAGCGTACAGGCGGGAGGGGGCACCGGGGAGCTGTTTTTT
CASSVQAGGGTGELFF
>TRBJ2-3|-|TRBV2|-
TGTGCCAGCACCGACATAAGGGATACGCAGTATTTT
CASTDIRDTQYF
>TRBJ2-7|-|TRBV7-9|-
TGTGCCAGCAGCTTAGAGGTCGGAGCCTACGAGCAGTACTTC
CASSLEVGAYEQYF
>TRBJ2-7|once|TRBV10-3|TRBD1
TGTGCCATCAGAGGACAGGGATCCTACGAGCAGTACTTC
CAIRGQGSYEQYF
>TRBJ1-2|-|TRBV28|-
TGTGCCAGCACTCAGGGGAGCTATGGCTACACCTTC
CASTQGSYGYTF
>TRBJ1-6|-|TRBV28|-
TGTGCCAGCAGGAGTGACCGGGGAAATTCACCCCTCCACTTT
CASRSDRGNSPLHF
>TRBJ2-5|-|TRBV28|-
TGTGCCAGCAGTCCCGACCTGGCAGGGTGGCAGACCCAGTACTTC
CASSPDLAGWQTQYF
>TRBJ2-1|-|TRBV19|-
TGTGCCAGTAGTATTCCCAGGGTTCACGGGAATGAGCAGTTCTTC
CASSIPRVHGNEQFF
>TRBJ1-3|-|TRBV19|-
TGTGCCAGTAGTCCGACAGGCCGCTCTGGAAACACCATATATTTT
CASSPTGRSGNTIYF
>TRBJ2-7|-|TRBV19|TRBD1
TGTGCCAGTAGTCCGCACGACAGGGGGTACGAGCAGTACTTC
CASSPHDRGYEQYF
>TRBJ1-3|-|TRBV5-6|-
TGTGCCAGCAGGCGGGACTCTGGAAACACCATATATTTT
CASRRDSGNTIYF
>TRBJ1-2|-|TRBV4-1|-
TGCGCCAGCAGCCAAGGGGGTACTCCGGGAACTAACTATGGCTACACCTTC
CASSQGGTPGTNYGYTF
>TRBJ2-2|-|TRBV10-1|TRBD1
TGCGCCAGCAGCCACGGACAGGCCCCCGGGGAGCTGTTTTTT
CASSHGQAPGELFF
>TRBJ2-2|-|TRBV7-3|TRBD2
TGTGCCAGCAGCCCCAGCGGGAGGGCCGCCGGGGAGCTGTTTTTT
CASSPSGRAAGELFF
>TRBJ1-2|once|TRBV28|TRBD1
TGTGCCACCAGGGACAGCTTGGGCTACACCTTC
CATRDSLGYTF
>TRBJ1-6|-|TRBV4-2|-
TGTGCCAGCAGCCAAGGGGGCCGGGGTGGACTAGTGAATTCACCCCTCCACTTT
CASSQGGRGGLVNSPLHF
>TRBJ2-1|-|TRBV7-4|TRBD2
TGTGCCAGCAGCTACCGTGGGACTAGCGGGGGGGCGGAGCAGTTCTTC
CASSYRGTSGGAEQFF
>TRBJ2-3|-|TRBV10-3|TRBD1
TGTGCCATCAGTGATGGGACAGGTTTTTCCGGCACAGATACGCAGTATTTT
CAISDGTGFSGTDTQYF